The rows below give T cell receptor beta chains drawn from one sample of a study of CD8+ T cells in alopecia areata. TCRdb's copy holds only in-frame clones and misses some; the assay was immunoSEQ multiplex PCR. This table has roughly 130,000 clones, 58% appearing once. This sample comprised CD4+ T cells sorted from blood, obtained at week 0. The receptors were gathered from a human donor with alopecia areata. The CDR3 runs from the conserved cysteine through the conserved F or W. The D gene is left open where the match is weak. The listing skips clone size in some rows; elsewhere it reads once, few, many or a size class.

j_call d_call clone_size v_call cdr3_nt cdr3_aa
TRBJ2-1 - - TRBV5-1 TGCGCCAGCAGCTTGGATGCTCCCACCTACAATGAGCAGTTCTTC CASSLDAPTYNEQFF
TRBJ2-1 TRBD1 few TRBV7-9 TGTGCCAGCAGCTCAATACCGGGACAGCTAAGAGTTTCCTACAATGAGCAGTTCTTC CASSSIPGQLRVSYNEQFF
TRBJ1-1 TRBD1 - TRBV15 TGTGCCACCAGCAGACGGAAGACAGGGGCCATGAACACTGAAGCTTTCTTT CATSRRKTGAMNTEAFF
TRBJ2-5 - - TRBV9 TGTGCCAGCAGCGACCTCTTGAATAGAGAGACCCAGTACTTC CASSDLLNRETQYF
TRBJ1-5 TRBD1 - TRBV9 TGTGCCAGCAGCGACACTGGGACAGGGCTAGTCTGGCAGCCCCAGCATTTT CASSDTGTGLVWQPQHF
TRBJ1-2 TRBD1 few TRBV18 TGTGCCAGCTCATCGCCAGGGGGCTATGGCTACACCTTC CASSSPGGYGYTF
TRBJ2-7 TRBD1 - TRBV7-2 TGTGCCAGCAGCTTAGGGGGACAGGGTGTCTACGAGCAGTACTTC CASSLGGQGVYEQYF
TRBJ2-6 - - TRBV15 TGTGCCACCAGCAGCAGGGGTCCCGGGGCCAACGTCCTGACTTTC CATSSRGPGANVLTF
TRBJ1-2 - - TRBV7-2 TGTGCCAGCAGCTCACAGGGCCCCTATGGCTACACCTTC CASSSQGPYGYTF
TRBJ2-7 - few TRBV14 TGTGCCAGCAGCCTTGAGCGGAGCTCCTACGAGCAGTACTTC CASSLERSSYEQYF
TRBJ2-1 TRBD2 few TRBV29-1 TGCAGCGTTGTCCTAGCGGGAGGGCACTACAATGAGCAGTTCTTC CSVVLAGGHYNEQFF
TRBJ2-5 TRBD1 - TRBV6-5 TGTGCCAGCAAGGGGGCAGGTCAAGAGACCCAGTACTTC CASKGAGQETQYF